The 5 T cell receptor beta chains below all came from one sample that was sequenced in a study of cytotoxic CD8 clonotypes in ibrutinib-treated CLL (dated by TCRdb to the early 2020s). The receptor library was made with the immunoSEQ multiplex PCR assay. Here the immuneACCESS table is served through TCRdb, limited to in-frame sequences with V and J called. Missing clones are a known gap in these copies; in checked studies unresolved V genes cover under half, and the rest lacks a known reason. Within this sample are approximately 350,000 clones, with roughly 70% of them counted one time only. In total, the top ten clones hold roughly 6.3% of the sample. The sample in question was PBMCs, obtained after 36 months of ibrutinib treatment. These receptors were collected from a human donor with chronic lymphocytic leukemia.

The chain uses TRBV11-2 and TRBJ2-7; 15 positions match TRBD2. V trimming: 5 bases; J trimming: 0 bases; junction bases outside the gene matches: 8. This CDR3 is 18 amino acids long. Looked up from germline, CDR1 is SGHAT and CDR2 is FQNNGV. CDR3 sequence reads: CASSRTSGGAASSYEQYF. The CDR3 DNA follows: TGTGCCAGCAGCCGGACTAGCGGGGGGGCCGCCTCCTCCTACGAGCAGTACTTC.

Turning to this clone: This specimen includes other DNA sequences encoding the same CDR3. CDR3 in DNA: TGTGCCAGTAGTATAGGAGGCAGACCGAACACTGAAGCTTTCTTT. Residues: CASSIGGRPNTEAFF. The chain carries TRBV19 and TRBJ1-1; D call uncertain. The CDR3 has 15 residues. Deletions cut 1 base from V and 1 base from J, with 10 bases between. CDR1 is LNHDA, CDR2 SQIVND, per germline (reference sequence).

This clone has only a few counts. The rearrangement links TRBV2 to TRBJ2-7; D possibly corresponds to TRBD1 (6 bases). The V end was cut by 4 bases, the J end by 5 bases, with 15 bases between. This CDR3 is built from 14 residues. Germline V gene data show CDR1 as SNHLY and CDR2 as FYNNEI. This chain's CDR3 is CASSVRQGLHEQYF. CDR3 in DNA: TGTGCCAGCAGTGTGCGGCAGGGGCTCCACGAGCAGTACTTC.

The sample holds a few counts of this clone. In DNA form, the CDR3 reads TGTGCCAGCAGTTCTAGCGGGGGGAACACCGGGGAGCTGTTTTTT. The encoded protein is CASSSSGGNTGELFF. V and J are TRBV6-5 and TRBJ2-2; TRBD2 aligns across 10 bases. CDR1 and CDR2 from the germline V gene are MNHEY and SVGAGI. The junction had 0 bases not matched to a gene; V was cut back by 4 bases and J by 1 base. This CDR3 has 15 amino acids.

This clone came up a few times. The gene calls are TRBV7-2 and TRBJ1-1; possibly TRBD1 for D (5 bases). This CDR3 contains 13 residues. Trimming took 0 bases from V and 6 from J, leaving 8 bases between them. Germline V CDR1 and CDR2: SGHTA, FQGNSA. This chain's CDR3 is CASSLAGVAEAFF. CDR3 coding DNA: TGTGCCAGCAGCTTAGCAGGGGTTGCTGAAGCTTTCTTT.